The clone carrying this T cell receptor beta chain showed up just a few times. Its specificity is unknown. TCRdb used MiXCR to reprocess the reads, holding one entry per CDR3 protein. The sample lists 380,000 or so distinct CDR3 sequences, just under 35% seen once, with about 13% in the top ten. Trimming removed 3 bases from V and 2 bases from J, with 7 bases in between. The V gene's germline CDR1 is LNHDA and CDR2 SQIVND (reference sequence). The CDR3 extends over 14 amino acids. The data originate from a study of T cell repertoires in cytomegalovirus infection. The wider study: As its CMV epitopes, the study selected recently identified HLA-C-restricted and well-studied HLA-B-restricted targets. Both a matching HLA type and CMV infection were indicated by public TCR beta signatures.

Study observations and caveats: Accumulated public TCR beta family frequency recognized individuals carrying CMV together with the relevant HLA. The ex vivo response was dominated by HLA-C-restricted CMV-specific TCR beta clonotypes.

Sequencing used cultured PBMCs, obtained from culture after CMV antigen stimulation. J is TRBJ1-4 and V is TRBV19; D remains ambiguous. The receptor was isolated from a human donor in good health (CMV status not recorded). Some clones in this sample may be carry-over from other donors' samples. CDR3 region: CASSMGFTNEKLFF. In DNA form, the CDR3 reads TGTGCCAGTAGTATGGGGTTCACTAATGAAAAACTGTTTTTT.